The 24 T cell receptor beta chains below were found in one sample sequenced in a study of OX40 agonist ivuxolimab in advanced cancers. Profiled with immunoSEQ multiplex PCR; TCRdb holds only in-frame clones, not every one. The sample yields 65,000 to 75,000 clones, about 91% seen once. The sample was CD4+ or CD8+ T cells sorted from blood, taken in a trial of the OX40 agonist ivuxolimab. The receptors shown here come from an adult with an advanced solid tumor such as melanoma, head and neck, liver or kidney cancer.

The CDR3 sequence: CARSGRDESSAFF. Here the CDR3 DNA reads TGTGCCAGAAGCGGCCGAGACGAATCATCAGCTTTCTTT. This chain joins TRBV5-3 and TRBJ1-1; D unclear. TRBV5-3 is treated as an ORF (open reading frame) with a function not yet certain. The CDR3 sequence is 13 residues long. V was shortened by 4 bases and J by 10 bases, with 17 bases between the two germline ends.

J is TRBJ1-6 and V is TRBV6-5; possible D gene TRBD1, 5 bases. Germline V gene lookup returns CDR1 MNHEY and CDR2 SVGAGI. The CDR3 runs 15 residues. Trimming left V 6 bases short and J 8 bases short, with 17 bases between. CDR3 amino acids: CASRGGTVFYSPLHF. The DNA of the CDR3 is TGTGCCAGCAGGGGAGGGACGGTCTTTTATTCACCCCTCCACTTT.

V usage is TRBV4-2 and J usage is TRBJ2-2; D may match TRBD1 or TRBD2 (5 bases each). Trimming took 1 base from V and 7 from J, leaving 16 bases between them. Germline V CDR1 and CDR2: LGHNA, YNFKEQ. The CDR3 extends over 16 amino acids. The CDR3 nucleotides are TGTGCCAGCAGCCAAGCCGAGGGGCTCAGGGACGGGGAGCTGTTTTTT. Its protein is CASSQAEGLRDGELFF.

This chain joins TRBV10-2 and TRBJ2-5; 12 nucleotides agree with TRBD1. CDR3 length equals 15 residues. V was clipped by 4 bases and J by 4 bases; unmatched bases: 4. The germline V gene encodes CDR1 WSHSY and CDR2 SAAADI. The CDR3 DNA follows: TGCGCCAGCAGTGGGGACAGGGGGCGCGGAGAGACCCAGTACTTC. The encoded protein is CASSGDRGRGETQYF.

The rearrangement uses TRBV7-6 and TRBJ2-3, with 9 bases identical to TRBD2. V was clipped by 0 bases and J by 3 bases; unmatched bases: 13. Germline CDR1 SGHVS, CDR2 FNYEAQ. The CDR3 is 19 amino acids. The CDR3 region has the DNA TGTGCCAGCAGCTTAGCGCTCCTTGGGCGGGGGGGCCATACAGATACGCAGTATTTT. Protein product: CASSLALLGRGGHTDTQYF.

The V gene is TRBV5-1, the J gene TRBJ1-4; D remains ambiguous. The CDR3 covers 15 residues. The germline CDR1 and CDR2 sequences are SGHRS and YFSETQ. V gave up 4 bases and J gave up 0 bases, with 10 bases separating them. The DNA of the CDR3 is TGCGCCAGCAGCGAAGGAGTTGCAACTAATGAAAAACTGTTTTTT. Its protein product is CASSEGVATNEKLFF. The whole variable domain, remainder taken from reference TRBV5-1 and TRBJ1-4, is KAGVTQTPRYLIKTRGQQVTLSCSPISGHRSVSWYQQTPGQGLQFLFEYFSETQRNKGNFPGRFSGRQFSNSRSEMNVSTLELGDSALYLCASSEGVATNEKLFFGSGTQLSVL.

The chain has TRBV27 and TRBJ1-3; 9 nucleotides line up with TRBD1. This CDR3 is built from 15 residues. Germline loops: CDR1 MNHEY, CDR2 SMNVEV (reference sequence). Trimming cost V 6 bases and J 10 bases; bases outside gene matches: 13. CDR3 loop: CASRLTYWGQGTIYF. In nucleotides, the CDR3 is TGTGCCAGCAGACTCACATACTGGGGACAGGGAACCATATATTTT.

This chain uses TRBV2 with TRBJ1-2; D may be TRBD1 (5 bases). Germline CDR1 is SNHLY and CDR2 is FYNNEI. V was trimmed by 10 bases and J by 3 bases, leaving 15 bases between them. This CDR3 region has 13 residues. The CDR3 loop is CATAYQGDYGYTF. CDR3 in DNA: TGTGCCACCGCGTATCAGGGAGACTATGGCTACACCTTC.

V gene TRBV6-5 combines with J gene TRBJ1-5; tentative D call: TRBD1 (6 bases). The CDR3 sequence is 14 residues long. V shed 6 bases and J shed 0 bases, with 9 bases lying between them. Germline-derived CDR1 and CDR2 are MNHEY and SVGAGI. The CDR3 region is CASSPTGSNQPQHF. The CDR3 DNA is TGTGCCAGCAGCCCGACAGGTAGCAATCAGCCCCAGCATTTT.

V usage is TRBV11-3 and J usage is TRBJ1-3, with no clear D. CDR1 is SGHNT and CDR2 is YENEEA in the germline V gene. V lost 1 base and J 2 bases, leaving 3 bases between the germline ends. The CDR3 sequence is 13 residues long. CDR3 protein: CASSLGPGNTIYF. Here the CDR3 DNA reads TGTGCCAGCAGCTTAGGCCCTGGAAACACCATATATTTT. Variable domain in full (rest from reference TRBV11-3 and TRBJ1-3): EAGVVQSPRYKIIEKKQPVAFWCNPISGHNTLYWYLQNLGQGPELLIRYENEEAVDDSQLPKDRFSAERLKGVDSTLKIQPAELGDSAVYLCASSLGPGNTIYFGEGSWLTVV.

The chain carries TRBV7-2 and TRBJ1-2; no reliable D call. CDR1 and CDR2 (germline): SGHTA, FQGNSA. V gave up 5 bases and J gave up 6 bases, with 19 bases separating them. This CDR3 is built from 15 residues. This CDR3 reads CASSPRSSGSDGYTF. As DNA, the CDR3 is TGTGCCAGCAGCCCACGAAGCTCGGGTAGCGATGGCTACACCTTC.

CDR3 nucleotides: TGCAGTGCTGGAATGGATGGCTACACCTTC. It encodes CSAGMDGYTF. This chain connects TRBV20-1 to TRBJ1-2; D remains ambiguous. The ends were cut back, 5 bases at V and 6 bases at J, with 7 bases in the middle. The CDR3 loop spans 10 amino acids. Germline V gives CDR1 DFQATT, CDR2 SNEGSKA (reference sequence).

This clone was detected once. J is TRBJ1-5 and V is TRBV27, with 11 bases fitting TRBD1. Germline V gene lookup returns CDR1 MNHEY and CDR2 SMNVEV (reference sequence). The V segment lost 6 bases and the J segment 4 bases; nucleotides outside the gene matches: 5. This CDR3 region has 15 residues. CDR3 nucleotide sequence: TGTGCCAGCAGGCGGGACAGGGGGATGAATCAGCCCCAGCATTTT. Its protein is CASRRDRGMNQPQHF.

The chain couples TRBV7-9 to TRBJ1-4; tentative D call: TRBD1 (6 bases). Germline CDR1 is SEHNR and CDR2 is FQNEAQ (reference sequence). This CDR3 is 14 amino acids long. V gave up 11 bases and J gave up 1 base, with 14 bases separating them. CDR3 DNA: TGTGCCCTACCCCGGGGGCAAACTAATGAAAAACTGTTTTTT. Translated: CALPRGQTNEKLFF.

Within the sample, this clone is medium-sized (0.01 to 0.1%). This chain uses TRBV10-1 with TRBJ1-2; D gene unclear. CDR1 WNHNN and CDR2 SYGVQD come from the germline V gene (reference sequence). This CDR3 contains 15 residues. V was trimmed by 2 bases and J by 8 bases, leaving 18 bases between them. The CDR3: CASSESLGFVSGYTF. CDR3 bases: TGCGCCAGCAGTGAGAGTCTGGGATTTGTGTCCGGCTACACCTTC.

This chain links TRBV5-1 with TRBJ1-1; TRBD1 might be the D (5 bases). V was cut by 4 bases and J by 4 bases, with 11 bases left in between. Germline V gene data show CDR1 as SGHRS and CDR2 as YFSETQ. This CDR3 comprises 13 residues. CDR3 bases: TGCGCCAGCAGCGTGACAGAAGGCACTGAAGCTTTCTTT. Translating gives CASSVTEGTEAFF.

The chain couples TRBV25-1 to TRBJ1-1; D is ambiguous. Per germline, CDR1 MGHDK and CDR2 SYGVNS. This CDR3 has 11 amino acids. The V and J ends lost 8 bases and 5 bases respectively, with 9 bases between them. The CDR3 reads CASLSGTEAFF. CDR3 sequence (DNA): TGTGCCAGCCTCAGCGGGACTGAAGCTTTCTTT.

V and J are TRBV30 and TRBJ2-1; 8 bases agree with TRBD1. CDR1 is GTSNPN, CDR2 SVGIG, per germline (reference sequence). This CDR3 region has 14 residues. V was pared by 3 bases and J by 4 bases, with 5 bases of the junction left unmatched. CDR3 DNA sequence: TGTGCCTGGAGACGGAGACAGGGGTACAATGAGCAGTTCTTC. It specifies CAWRRRQGYNEQFF.

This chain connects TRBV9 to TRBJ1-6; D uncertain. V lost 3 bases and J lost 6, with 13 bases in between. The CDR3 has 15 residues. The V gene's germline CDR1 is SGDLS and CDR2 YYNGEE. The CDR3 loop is CASSASSQFNSPLHF. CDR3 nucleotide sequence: TGTGCCAGCAGCGCTTCGAGCCAGTTTAATTCACCCCTCCACTTT.

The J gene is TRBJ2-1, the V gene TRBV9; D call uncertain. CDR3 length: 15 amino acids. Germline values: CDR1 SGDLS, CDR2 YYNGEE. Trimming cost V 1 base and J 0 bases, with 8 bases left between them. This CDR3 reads CASSVSPGSYNEQFF. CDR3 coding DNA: TGTGCCAGCAGCGTATCCCCGGGCTCCTACAATGAGCAGTTCTTC. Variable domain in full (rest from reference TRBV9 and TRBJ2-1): DSGVTQTPKHLITATGQRVTLRCSPRSGDLSVYWYQQSLDQGLQFLIQYYNGEERAKGNILERFSAQQFPDLHSELNLSSLELGDSALYFCASSVSPGSYNEQFFGPGTRLTVL.

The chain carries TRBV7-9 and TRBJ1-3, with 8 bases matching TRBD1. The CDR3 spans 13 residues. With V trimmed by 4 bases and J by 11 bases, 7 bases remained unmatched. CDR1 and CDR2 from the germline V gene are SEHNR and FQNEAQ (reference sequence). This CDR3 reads CASSSQTGAAIYF. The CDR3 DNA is TGTGCCAGCAGCTCGCAGACAGGGGCGGCCATATATTTT.

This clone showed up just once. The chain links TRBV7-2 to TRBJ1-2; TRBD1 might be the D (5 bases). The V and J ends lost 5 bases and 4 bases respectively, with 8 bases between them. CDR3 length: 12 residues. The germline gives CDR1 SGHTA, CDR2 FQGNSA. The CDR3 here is CASSPDTYGYTF. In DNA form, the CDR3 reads TGTGCCAGCAGCCCGGACACCTATGGCTACACCTTC.

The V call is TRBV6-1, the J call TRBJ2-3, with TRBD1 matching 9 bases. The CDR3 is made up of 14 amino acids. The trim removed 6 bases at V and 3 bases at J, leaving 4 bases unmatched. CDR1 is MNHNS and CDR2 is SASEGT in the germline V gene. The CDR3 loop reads CASRTGGGTDTQYF. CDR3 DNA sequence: TGTGCCAGCAGGACAGGGGGAGGGACAGATACGCAGTATTTT.

The CDR3 DNA follows: TGTGCCAGTAGTATGCGGGGGACAGGGGCCTACAATGAGCAGTTCTTC. Protein sequence: CASSMRGTGAYNEQFF. The chain uses TRBV19 and TRBJ2-1; TRBD1 matches at 10 bases. This CDR3 region has 16 residues. Looked up from germline, CDR1 is LNHDA and CDR2 is SQIVND (reference sequence). V lost 3 bases, J lost 2 bases, and 4 bases stayed unmatched.